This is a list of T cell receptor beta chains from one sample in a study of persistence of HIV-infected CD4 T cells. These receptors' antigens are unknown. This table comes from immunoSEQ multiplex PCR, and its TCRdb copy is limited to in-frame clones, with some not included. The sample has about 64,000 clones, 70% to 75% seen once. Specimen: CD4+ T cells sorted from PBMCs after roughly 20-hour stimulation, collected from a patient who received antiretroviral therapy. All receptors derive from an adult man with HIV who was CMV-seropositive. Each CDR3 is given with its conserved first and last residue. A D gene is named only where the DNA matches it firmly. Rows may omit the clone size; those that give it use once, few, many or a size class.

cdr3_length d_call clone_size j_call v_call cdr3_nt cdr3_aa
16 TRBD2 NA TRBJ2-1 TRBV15 TGTGCCACCACCCGAGCCCTAGCGGGGGGGAACAATGAGCAGTTCTTC CATTRALAGGNNEQFF
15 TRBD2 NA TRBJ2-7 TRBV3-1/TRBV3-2 TGTGCCAGCAGCCAAGGCTTTAGCGGGGGATACGAGCAGTACTTC CASSQGFSGGYEQYF
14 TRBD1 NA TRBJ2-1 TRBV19 TGTGCCAGTTTACAGGGGGGATCCTACAATGAGCAGTTCTTC CASLQGGSYNEQFF
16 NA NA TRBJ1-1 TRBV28 TGTGCCAGCAGTTATCCACGAAGGCGGGGGAACACTGAAGCTTTCTTT CASSYPRRRGNTEAFF
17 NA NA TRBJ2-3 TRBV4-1 TGCGCCAGCAGCCATCATCCGAGGACGGGTGGATCGGATACGCAGTATTTT CASSHHPRTGGSDTQYF
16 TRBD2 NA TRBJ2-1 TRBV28 TGTGCCAGCAGCCCTCCCCTAGCGGGGGGCCGGAATGAGCAGTTCTTC CASSPPLAGGRNEQFF
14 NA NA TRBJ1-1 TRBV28 TGTGCCAGCAGTTCTTTTGCGGGTATCACTGAAGCTTTCTTT CASSSFAGITEAFF
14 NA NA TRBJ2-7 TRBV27 TGTGCCAGCAGTCCCCGACAGGACCGTTACGAGCAGTACTTC CASSPRQDRYEQYF
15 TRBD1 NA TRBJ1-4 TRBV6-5 TGTGCCAGCAGCTCCGCAGGGACAGGGGGTGAAAAACTGTTTTTT CASSSAGTGGEKLFF
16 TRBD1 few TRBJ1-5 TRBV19 TGTGCCAGTAGTTGGGGACAGGGCGGAAGCAATCAGCCCCAGCATTTT CASSWGQGGSNQPQHF
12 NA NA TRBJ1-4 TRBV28 TGTGCCTGGGGGATAACTAATGAAAAACTGTTTTTT CAWGITNEKLFF
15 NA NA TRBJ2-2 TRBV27 TGTGCCAGCAGTCCCCGGGCCGCGAACACCGGGGAGCTGTTTTTT CASSPRAANTGELFF
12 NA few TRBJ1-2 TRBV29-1 TGCAGCGTTGTAACCGTGAACTATGGCTACACCTTC CSVVTVNYGYTF
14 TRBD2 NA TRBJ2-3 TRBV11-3 TGTGCCAGCAGCCGAGGACTAGCCGCAGATACGCAGTATTTT CASSRGLAADTQYF
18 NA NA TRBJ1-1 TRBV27 TGTGCCAGCAGTTTACGGGGGGTCGCGGTTCAGGGAAACACTGAAGCTTTCTTT CASSLRGVAVQGNTEAFF
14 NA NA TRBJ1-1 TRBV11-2 TGTGCCAGCAGCTTAGGGGGGGACATTACTGAAGCTTTCTTT CASSLGGDITEAFF
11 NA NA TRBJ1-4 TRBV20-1 TGCAGTGCTAGAGGGCAGGAAAAACTGTTTTTT CSARGQEKLFF
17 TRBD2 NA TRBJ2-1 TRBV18 TGTGCCAGCTCACCAAGGGGGATGGTAGCGGGGGACAATGAGCAGTTCTTC CASSPRGMVAGDNEQFF
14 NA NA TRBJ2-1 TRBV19 TGTGCCAGTAGTAAGGAGGGGGCGAGGAATGAGCAGTTCTTC CASSKEGARNEQFF
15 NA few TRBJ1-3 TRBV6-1 TGTGCCAGCAGTGAAGCGTGGACCCCTGGAAACACCATATATTTT CASSEAWTPGNTIYF
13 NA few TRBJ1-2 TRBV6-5 TGTGCCAGCAGTTTGGTGTTCCCGGGTGGCTACACCTTC CASSLVFPGGYTF
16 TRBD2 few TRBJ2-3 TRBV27 TGTGCCAGCAGTTTCCGAGCGGGGGGGGCAAAAGATACGCAGTATTTT CASSFRAGGAKDTQYF
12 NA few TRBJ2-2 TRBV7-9 TGTGCCAGCAGCGCGAGGGATGGGGAGCTGTTTTTT CASSARDGELFF
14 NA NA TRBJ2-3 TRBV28 TGTGCCAGCACGGAGGGGGTTAGCACAGATACGCAGTATTTT CASTEGVSTDTQYF
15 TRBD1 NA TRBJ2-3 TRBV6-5 TGTGCCAGCAGCCCAGGGGACAGCCGCACAGATACGCAGTATTTT CASSPGDSRTDTQYF
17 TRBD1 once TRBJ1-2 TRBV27 TGTGCCAGCAGTCCAGGGACAGGGTCGGGCCTTAACTATGGCTACACCTTC CASSPGTGSGLNYGYTF
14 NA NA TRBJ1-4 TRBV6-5 TGTGCCAGCACTACGAGACGGGGTAGGGCAGGACTGTTTTTT CASTTRRGRAGLFF
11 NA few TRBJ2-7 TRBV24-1 TGTGCCACCAGTGAGGGGGTTGAGCAGTACTTC CATSEGVEQYF
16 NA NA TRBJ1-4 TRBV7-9 TGTGCCAGCAGCTCTAACCACGGGCAGGGCGGTGAAAAACTGTTTTTT CASSSNHGQGGEKLFF
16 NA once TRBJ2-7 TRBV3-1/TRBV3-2 TGTGCCAGCAGCCCAGACGGTGGACGGGCCTCCTACGAGCAGTACTTC CASSPDGGRASYEQYF
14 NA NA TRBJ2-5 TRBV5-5 TGTGCCAGCAGCTTGGAAGGACAAGGAGAGACCCAGTACTTC CASSLEGQGETQYF
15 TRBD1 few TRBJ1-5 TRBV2 TGTGCCAGCAGTGGAGGTGGACAGGGTGTCCAGCCCCAGCATTTT CASSGGGQGVQPQHF
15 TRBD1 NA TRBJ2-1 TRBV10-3 TGTGCCATCAGGTTCGGACAGGGGGGGAGCGATGAGCAGTTCTTC CAIRFGQGGSDEQFF
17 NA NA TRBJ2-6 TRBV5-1 TGCGCCAGCAGCTTGGGGGGACGCTCCTCTGGGGCCAACGTCCTGACTTTC CASSLGGRSSGANVLTF
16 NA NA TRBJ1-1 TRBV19 TGTGCCAGCCAACCGCGGCAGGGACTCATGAACACTGAAGCTTTCTTT CASQPRQGLMNTEAFF
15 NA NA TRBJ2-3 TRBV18 TGTGCCAGCTCACCACCGACAACCCTCACAGATACGCAGTATTTT CASSPPTTLTDTQYF
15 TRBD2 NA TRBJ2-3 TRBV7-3 TGTGCCAGCAGCCCGACTAGCGGGAAGGCAGATACGCAGTATTTT CASSPTSGKADTQYF
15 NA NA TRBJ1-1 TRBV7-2 TGTGCCAGCAGCTTAGTTAGGGACGGTAGCACTGAAGCTTTCTTT CASSLVRDGSTEAFF
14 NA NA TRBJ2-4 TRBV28 TGTGCCAGCAGTTTAAGGGGCATTCGAGGGCAAGGGTACTTC CASSLRGIRGQGYF
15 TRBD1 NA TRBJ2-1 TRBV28 TGTGCCAGTTCGCCAGCGGGACAGGGAAGCAATGAGCAGTTCTTC CASSPAGQGSNEQFF
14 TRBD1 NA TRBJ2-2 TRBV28 TGTGCCAGCAGTTTCCAGGACAGGGCCGGGGAGCTGTTTTTT CASSFQDRAGELFF
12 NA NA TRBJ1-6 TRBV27 TGTGCCAGCGGGGAAATCAATTCACCCCTCCACTTT CASGEINSPLHF
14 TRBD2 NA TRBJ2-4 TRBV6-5 TGTGCCAGCAGCCGGGAGGGAGCCAAAAACATTCAGTACTTC CASSREGAKNIQYF
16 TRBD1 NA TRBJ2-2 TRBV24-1 TGTGCCACCAGTGATCCGACAGGGGCCGGCACCGGGGAGCTGTTTTTT CATSDPTGAGTGELFF
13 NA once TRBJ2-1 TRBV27 TGTGCCAGCAGCCCATTGACAGGCGCGGAGCAGTTCTTC CASSPLTGAEQFF
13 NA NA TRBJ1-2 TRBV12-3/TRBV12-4 TGTGCCAGCACTTTTGGCGGTAACTATGGCTACACCTTC CASTFGGNYGYTF
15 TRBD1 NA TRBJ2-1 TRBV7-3 TGTGCCAGCAGCTTTACCGGGACAGAGTACAATGAGCAGTTCTTC CASSFTGTEYNEQFF
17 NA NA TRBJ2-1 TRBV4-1 TGCGCCAGCAGCCCATCAACTCTAGCGTCAACGCGGGGTGAGCAGTTCTTC CASSPSTLASTRGEQFF
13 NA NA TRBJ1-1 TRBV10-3 TGTGCCATCAGCGGGACCGTGAACACTGAAGCTTTCTTT CAISGTVNTEAFF
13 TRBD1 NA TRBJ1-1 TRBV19 TGTGCCAGTAGTAGGGACAGGAACACTGAAGCTTTCTTT CASSRDRNTEAFF
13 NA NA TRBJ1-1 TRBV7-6 TGTGCCAGCACCCGGGGCCAGAACACTGAAGCTTTCTTT CASTRGQNTEAFF